This is a list of T cell receptor beta chains from one sample in a study of blood T cell repertoires in COVID-19. TCRdb's copy holds only in-frame clones and misses some; the assay was immunoSEQ multiplex PCR. The sample consists of about 150,000 clones, 78% of them appearing once. What was sequenced was PBMCs or T cells enriched from blood (not recorded which). The receptor source for this set is a woman in her forties or fifties who had recovered from COVID-19. Both conserved end residues are part of each CDR3. D genes are given only for firm matches. Size values are once, few and many counts, or a class for expanded clones, and some rows have none.

>TRBV6-6|-|once|TRBJ2-4
TGTGCCAGCAGTGATAACAGGATAGCCAAAAACATTCAGTACTTC
CASSDNRIAKNIQYF
>TRBV19|TRBD1|-|TRBJ2-2
TGTGCCAGTAGGCCGGGACAGGAGAACACCGGGGAGCTGTTTTTT
CASRPGQENTGELFF
>TRBV28|TRBD1|-|TRBJ2-7
TGTGCCAGCAGCACCTTGGGACAGTTATACGAGCAGTACTTC
CASSTLGQLYEQYF
>TRBV2|TRBD1|-|TRBJ2-2
TGTGCCACAGGGCCGGACAGGGGGCTCACCGGGGAGCTGTTTTTT
CATGPDRGLTGELFF
>TRBV5-1|TRBD2|-|TRBJ2-3
TGCGCCAGCAGCTTAGGCCCTAGCGGGGGGTACACAGATACGCAGTATTTT
CASSLGPSGGYTDTQYF
>TRBV7-2|-|many|TRBJ1-2
TGTGCCAGCAGCTATATGACAGGTAGCTATGGCTACACCTTC
CASSYMTGSYGYTF
>TRBV5-1|TRBD1|-|TRBJ1-1
TGCGCCAGCAGCCTAGAGACAGGGGAGCCCACTGAAGCTTTCTTT
CASSLETGEPTEAFF
>TRBV5-5|TRBD1|-|TRBJ1-3
TGTGCCAGCAGCTTGGGCCAGGGGGCGAGCTCTGGAAACACCATATATTTT
CASSLGQGASSGNTIYF
>TRBV7-7|-|-|TRBJ2-5
TGTGCCATATCAGGGGCCCAAGAGACCCAGTACTTC
CAISGAQETQYF
>TRBV28|-|few|TRBJ2-3
TGTGCCAGCAGTCCCTCGGACAGAGACACAGATACGCAGTATTTT
CASSPSDRDTDTQYF
>TRBV27|TRBD2|-|TRBJ2-1
TGTGCCAGCAGTCTCCCAACGGCGGGGGTGTACAATGAGCAGTTCTTC
CASSLPTAGVYNEQFF
>TRBV6-2/TRBV6-3|TRBD2|-|TRBJ2-7
TGTGCCAGCAGCCGAGCGGGACTCTACGAGCAGTACTTC
CASSRAGLYEQYF
>TRBV7-2|-|-|TRBJ1-5
TGTGCCAGCAGCTTAGCGCTTGGGGGAGGTGAGCCCCAGCATTTT
CASSLALGGGEPQHF
>TRBV28|TRBD1|-|TRBJ2-1
TGTGCCAGCAGTTTAGGACAGGGGGCCTGGGAGCAGTTCTTC
CASSLGQGAWEQFF
>TRBV9|-|-|TRBJ1-6
TGTGCCAGCAGCGCCCGCAATCCCAGGGGTAATTCACCCCTCCACTTT
CASSARNPRGNSPLHF
>TRBV6-4|-|many|TRBJ1-2
TGTGCCAGCAGTGACTCCGAACAGGGTTACTATGGCTACACCTTC
CASSDSEQGYYGYTF
>TRBV10-1|TRBD2|-|TRBJ2-1
TGCGCCAGCAGTGATAGCGGGACTAGCGGCAATGAGCAGTTCTTC
CASSDSGTSGNEQFF
>TRBV28|TRBD1|-|TRBJ1-2
TGTGCCAGCAGTTTAGGGACAGCCCCATCCACCTTC
CASSLGTAPSTF
>TRBV5-1|TRBD1|-|TRBJ2-7
TGCGCCAGCAGCCATGACAGGGGCTCCTACGAGCAGTACTTC
CASSHDRGSYEQYF
>TRBV30|TRBD1|-|TRBJ1-5
TGTGCCTGGGGGGACAGGGGAGGACAGCCCCAGCATTTT
CAWGDRGGQPQHF
>TRBV11-3|-|-|TRBJ2-3
TGTGCCAGCAGCTCCAGGGTTATAGATACGCAGTATTTT
CASSSRVIDTQYF
>TRBV3-1/TRBV3-2|-|-|TRBJ1-1
TGTGCCAGCAGCCAAGACCCCAGGGTTGGGAACACTGAAGCTTTCTTT
CASSQDPRVGNTEAFF
>TRBV3-1/TRBV3-2|TRBD2|-|TRBJ2-2
TGTGCCAGCAGCCAAGAATTCCTGCGGGGGGGCGGCACCGGGGAGCTGTTTTTT
CASSQEFLRGGGTGELFF
>TRBV11-3|-|-|TRBJ2-2
TGTGCCAGCAGCCCCCCGGGCACCGGGGAGCTGTTTTTT
CASSPPGTGELFF
>TRBV11-2|-|-|TRBJ1-5
TGTGCCAGCAGCTTAAGCCATCACAATCAGCCCCAGCATTTT
CASSLSHHNQPQHF
>TRBV27|-|-|TRBJ1-4
TGTGCCAGCAGTTTAAGGGGCTCACGGGAACTGTTTTTT
CASSLRGSRELFF
>TRBV4-1|-|-|TRBJ1-1
TGCGCCAGCAGCCAAGAAGGGGGAGTAATCGGTGAAGCTTTCTTT
CASSQEGGVIGEAFF
>TRBV25-1|TRBD1|-|TRBJ1-1
TGTGCCAGCAGTGGCGTGACAGGGGAGAGGGCTTTCTTT
CASSGVTGERAFF
>TRBV2|TRBD1|-|TRBJ1-2
TGTGCCAGCAGTCCACAGGGGCCTGAGGATGGCTACACCTTC
CASSPQGPEDGYTF
>TRBV5-6|-|few|TRBJ1-2
TGTGCCAGCAGACCTCAGGGGATTGACTATGGCTACACCTTC
CASRPQGIDYGYTF
>TRBV7-8|-|-|TRBJ1-4
TGTGCCAGCAGCTTAGAACCGCTAGGAAAACTGTTTTTT
CASSLEPLGKLFF
>TRBV19|TRBD1|-|TRBJ1-4
TGTGCCAGTAGGGCCGGGACAGGTGTATCGGAAAAACTGTTTTTT
CASRAGTGVSEKLFF
>TRBV19|TRBD2|-|TRBJ2-5
TGTGCCAGTAGTATACGTCCTAGCGGGTTGCAAGAGACCCAGTACTTC
CASSIRPSGLQETQYF
>TRBV7-2|-|-|TRBJ1-2
TGTGCCAGCAGCTCCCCGGGGGGCAGGGGTCGCTACACCTTC
CASSSPGGRGRYTF
>TRBV5-1|-|-|TRBJ1-1
TGCGCCAGCAGCTTGTACGACAGCAGCACTGAAGCTTTCTTT
CASSLYDSSTEAFF
>TRBV6-6|TRBD1|-|TRBJ1-6
TGTGCCAGCAGCCAGACAGGGGGCCCCTATAATTCACCCCTCCACTTT
CASSQTGGPYNSPLHF
>TRBV11-2|-|-|TRBJ2-1
TGTGCCAGCAGCTTAGTGGGGAGATCCGTCAATGAGCAGTTCTTC
CASSLVGRSVNEQFF
>TRBV11-1|TRBD1|-|TRBJ1-5
TGTGCCAGCAGCTTAAACCCCGGACAGGGAGATCAGCCCCAGCATTTT
CASSLNPGQGDQPQHF
>TRBV2|-|-|TRBJ1-4
TGTGCCAGCAGTACCGGGCGGGATGAAAAACTGTTTTTT
CASSTGRDEKLFF
>TRBV6-1|TRBD2|-|TRBJ2-1
TGTGCCAGCAGTGAAGCAGTCGGACTAGCGGGAGAGCAGTTCTTC
CASSEAVGLAGEQFF
>TRBV6-5|TRBD2|-|TRBJ2-3
TGTGCCAGCAGTTCTAGCGGGGGAACAGATACGCAGTATTTT
CASSSSGGTDTQYF
>TRBV11-2|-|once|TRBJ1-5
TGTGCCAGCAGCTTAACCCAGGGTGAGGCTCAGCCCCAGCATTTT
CASSLTQGEAQPQHF
>TRBV24-1|TRBD1|-|TRBJ2-7
TGTGCCACCAGTGAGCCAGGGACAGGTCTGGACGAGCAGTACTTC
CATSEPGTGLDEQYF